This T cell receptor beta chain was found in a study of shared clonotypes between healthy human individuals. Study-wide points: A generally larger estimated richness was seen in naive subsets than in memory subsets.

Clones were sequenced by immunoSEQ multiplex PCR, and TCRdb holds only the in-frame ones, with some missing. The sample has about 2.1 million clones, roughly 95% seen once. Naive CD8 populations comprised CD45RO-negative cells positively selected for CCR7, excluding terminally differentiated effector memory CD45RA+ cells. Turning to this clone: Antigen specificity is unknown.

V gave up 8 bases and J gave up 3 bases, with 10 bases separating them. The CDR3 is made up of 12 amino acids. Per the germline V gene, CDR1 is LGHNA and CDR2 is YNFKEQ. The material sequenced was naive CD8+ T cells from PBMCs. The chain has TRBV4-2 and TRBJ2-5, with unresolved D. The origin of this receptor is a man aged 18 to 35 in good health. Some clones in this sample may be carry-over from other donors' samples. The chain's CDR3 is CASRGWEETQYF. In nucleotides, the CDR3 is TGTGCCAGCCGTGGTTGGGAAGAGACCCAGTACTTC.